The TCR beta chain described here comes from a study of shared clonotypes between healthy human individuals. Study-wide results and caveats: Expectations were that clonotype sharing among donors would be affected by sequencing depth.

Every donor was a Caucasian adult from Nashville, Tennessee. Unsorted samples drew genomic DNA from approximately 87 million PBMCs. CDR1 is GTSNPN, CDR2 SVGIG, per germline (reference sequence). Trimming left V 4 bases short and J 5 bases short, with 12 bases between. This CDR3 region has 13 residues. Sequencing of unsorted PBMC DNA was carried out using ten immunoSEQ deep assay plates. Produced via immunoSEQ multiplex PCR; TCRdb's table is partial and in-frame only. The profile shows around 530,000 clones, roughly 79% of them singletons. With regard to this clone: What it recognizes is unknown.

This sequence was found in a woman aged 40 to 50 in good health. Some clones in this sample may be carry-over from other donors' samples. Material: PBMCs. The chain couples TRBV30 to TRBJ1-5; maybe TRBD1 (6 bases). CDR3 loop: CAWNKGGDQPQHF. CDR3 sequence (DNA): TGTGCCTGGAACAAAGGGGGGGATCAGCCCCAGCATTTT.